A single sample gave rise to the 4 T cell receptor beta chains below, sequenced in a study of blood T cell repertoires in COVID-19. Measured with immunoSEQ multiplex PCR; TCRdb has only the in-frame clones, and not every one. Here the sample spans about 110,000 clones, over 65% being singletons. Sequencing used peripheral blood. Receptor source: a woman in her sixties or seventies with acute or convalescent COVID-19.

CDR3 nucleotides: TGTGCCAGCAGCGGGGACAGGGGTCCCACCTACGAGCAGTACTTC. It translates to CASSGDRGPTYEQYF. The chain combines TRBV7-3 with TRBJ2-7; 10 nucleotides line up with TRBD1. The CDR3 consists of 15 residues. CDR1 SGHTA and CDR2 FQGTGA come from the germline V gene. V dropped 5 bases and J dropped 2; count of bases not matched to a gene: 6.

This clone was recorded once. The rearrangement uses TRBV5-4 and TRBJ1-2; tentatively, D is TRBD1 (6 bases). CDR3 length: 15 residues. Trimming removed 6 bases from V and 8 bases from J, with 23 bases in between. CDR1 SGHNT and CDR2 YYREEE come from the germline V gene (reference sequence). The CDR3 spells CASTLQGTPNGGYTF. DNA of the CDR3: TGTGCCAGCACCCTCCAGGGGACACCAAACGGAGGCTACACCTTC.

This rearrangement joins TRBV5-8 to TRBJ2-3; D is perhaps TRBD2 (7 bases). Trimming stripped 4 bases from V and 6 bases from J, with 12 bases between. This CDR3 is built from 13 residues. The germline CDR1 and CDR2 sequences are SGHTS and YDEGEE. This CDR3 reads CASSVGGGDTQYF. DNA of the CDR3: TGTGCCAGCAGCGTTGGGGGGGGCGATACGCAGTATTTT.

This clone appeared a single time. The CDR3 DNA is TGTGCCAGCAGTATGGGACAACCGATGAACACTGAAGCTTTCTTT. Translating gives CASSMGQPMNTEAFF. The rearrangement uses TRBV28 and TRBJ1-1, with TRBD1 as a possible D gene (6 bases). This CDR3 is 15 amino acids long. Germline loops: CDR1 MDHEN, CDR2 SYDVKM. The V gene lost 5 bases and the J gene lost 0 bases, with 13 bases spanning the gap. Variable domain in full (rest from reference TRBV28 and TRBJ1-1): DVKVTQSSRYLVKRTGEKVFLECVQDMDHENMFWYRQDPGLGLRLIYFSYDVKMKEKGDIPEGYSVSREKKERFSLILESASTNQTSMYLCASSMGQPMNTEAFFGQGTRLTVV.